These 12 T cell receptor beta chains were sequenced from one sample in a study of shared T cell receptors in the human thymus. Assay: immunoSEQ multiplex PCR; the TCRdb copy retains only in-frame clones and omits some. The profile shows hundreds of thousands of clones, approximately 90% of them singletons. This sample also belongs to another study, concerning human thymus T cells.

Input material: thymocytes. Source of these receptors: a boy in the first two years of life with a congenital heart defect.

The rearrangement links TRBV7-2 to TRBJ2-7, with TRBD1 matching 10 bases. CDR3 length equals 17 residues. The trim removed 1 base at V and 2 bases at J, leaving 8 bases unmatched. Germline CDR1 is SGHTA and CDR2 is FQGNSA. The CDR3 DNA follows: TGTGCCAGCAGCTTAGACCCTGACAGGGGGCCAACCTACGAGCAGTACTTC. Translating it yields CASSLDPDRGPTYEQYF.

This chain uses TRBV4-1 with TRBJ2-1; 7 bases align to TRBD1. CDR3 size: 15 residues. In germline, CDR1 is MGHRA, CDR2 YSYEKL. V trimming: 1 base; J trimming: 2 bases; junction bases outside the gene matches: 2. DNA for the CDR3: TGCGCCAGCAGCCAAGGTACAGGGGCCTACAATGAGCAGTTCTTC. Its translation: CASSQGTGAYNEQFF.

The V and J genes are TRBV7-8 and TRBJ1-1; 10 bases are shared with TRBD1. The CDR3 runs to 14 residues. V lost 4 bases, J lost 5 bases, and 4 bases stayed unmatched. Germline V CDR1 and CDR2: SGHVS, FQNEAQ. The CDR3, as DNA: TGTGCCAGCAGCTCCGACAGGGGGCGAACTGAAGCTTTCTTT. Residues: CASSSDRGRTEAFF. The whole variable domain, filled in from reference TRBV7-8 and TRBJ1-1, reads GAGVSQSPRYKVAKRGQDVALRCDPISGHVSLFWYQQALGQGPEFLTYFQNEAQLDKSGLPSDRFFAERPEGSVSTLKIQRTQQEDSAVYLCASSSDRGRTEAFFGQGTRLTVV.

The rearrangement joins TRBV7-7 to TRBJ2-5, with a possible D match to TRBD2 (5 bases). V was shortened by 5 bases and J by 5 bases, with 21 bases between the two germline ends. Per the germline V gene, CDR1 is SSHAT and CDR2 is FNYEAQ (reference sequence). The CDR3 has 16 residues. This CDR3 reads CASSPIPDGLRETQYF. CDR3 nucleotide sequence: TGTGCCAGCAGCCCTATCCCGGACGGACTCCGGGAGACCCAGTACTTC.

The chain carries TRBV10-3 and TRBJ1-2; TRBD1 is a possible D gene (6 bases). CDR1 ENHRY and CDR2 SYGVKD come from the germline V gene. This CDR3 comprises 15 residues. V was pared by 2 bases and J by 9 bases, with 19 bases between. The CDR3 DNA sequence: TGTGCCATCAGTGAGACTTACGGGGGGAGGGGGAGCTACACCTTC. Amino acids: CAISETYGGRGSYTF.

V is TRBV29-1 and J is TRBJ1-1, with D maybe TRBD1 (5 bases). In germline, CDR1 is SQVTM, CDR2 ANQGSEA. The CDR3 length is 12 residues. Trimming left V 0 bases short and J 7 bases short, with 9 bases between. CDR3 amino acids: CSVEDGHFEAFF. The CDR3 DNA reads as TGCAGCGTTGAAGATGGACACTTTGAAGCTTTCTTT.

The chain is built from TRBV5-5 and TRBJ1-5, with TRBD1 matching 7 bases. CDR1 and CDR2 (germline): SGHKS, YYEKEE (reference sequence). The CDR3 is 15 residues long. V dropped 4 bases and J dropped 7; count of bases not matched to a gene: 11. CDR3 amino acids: CASSTGQGVNQPQHF. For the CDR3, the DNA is TGTGCCAGCAGCACGGGGCAGGGGGTTAACCAGCCCCAGCATTTT.

The CDR3, as DNA: TGTGCCAGCAGCCAGGAAGACAGATATCCATATGGCTACACCTTC. It specifies CASSQEDRYPYGYTF. The chain links TRBV4-2 to TRBJ1-2; tentatively, D is TRBD1 (5 bases). V dropped 3 bases and J dropped 5 bases, with 16 bases sitting between them. The CDR3 totals 15 residues. Germline CDR1 reads LGHNA; CDR2 reads YNFKEQ.

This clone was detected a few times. The CDR3: CATSRDSPAYNEQFF. For the CDR3, the DNA is TGTGCCACCAGCAGAGATAGCCCAGCCTACAATGAGCAGTTCTTC. The V call is TRBV15, the J call TRBJ2-1; D gene ambiguous. The germline V gene encodes CDR1 LNHNV and CDR2 YYDKDF (reference sequence). The CDR3 is made up of 15 amino acids. The ends were cut back, 0 bases at V and 2 bases at J, with 8 bases in the middle.

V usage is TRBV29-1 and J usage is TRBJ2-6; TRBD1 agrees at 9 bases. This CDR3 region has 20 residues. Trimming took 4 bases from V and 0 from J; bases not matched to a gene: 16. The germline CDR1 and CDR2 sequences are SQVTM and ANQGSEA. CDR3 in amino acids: CSVAGDREKMAVSGANVLTF. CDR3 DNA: TGCAGCGTTGCGGGGGACAGGGAGAAGATGGCCGTCTCTGGGGCCAACGTCCTGACTTTC.

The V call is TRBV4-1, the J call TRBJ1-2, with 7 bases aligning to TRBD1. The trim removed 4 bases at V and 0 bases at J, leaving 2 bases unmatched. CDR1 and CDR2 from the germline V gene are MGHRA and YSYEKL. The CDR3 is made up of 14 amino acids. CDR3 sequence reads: CASSRDRANYGYTF. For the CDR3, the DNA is TGCGCCAGCAGCCGCGACAGGGCTAACTATGGCTACACCTTC.

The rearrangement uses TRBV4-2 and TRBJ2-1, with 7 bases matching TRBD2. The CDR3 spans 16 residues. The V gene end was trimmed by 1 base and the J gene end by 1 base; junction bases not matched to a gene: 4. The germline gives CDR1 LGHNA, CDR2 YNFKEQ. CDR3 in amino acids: CASSQGAGASYNEQFF. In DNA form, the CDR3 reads TGTGCCAGCAGCCAAGGGGCGGGAGCGTCCTACAATGAGCAGTTCTTC.